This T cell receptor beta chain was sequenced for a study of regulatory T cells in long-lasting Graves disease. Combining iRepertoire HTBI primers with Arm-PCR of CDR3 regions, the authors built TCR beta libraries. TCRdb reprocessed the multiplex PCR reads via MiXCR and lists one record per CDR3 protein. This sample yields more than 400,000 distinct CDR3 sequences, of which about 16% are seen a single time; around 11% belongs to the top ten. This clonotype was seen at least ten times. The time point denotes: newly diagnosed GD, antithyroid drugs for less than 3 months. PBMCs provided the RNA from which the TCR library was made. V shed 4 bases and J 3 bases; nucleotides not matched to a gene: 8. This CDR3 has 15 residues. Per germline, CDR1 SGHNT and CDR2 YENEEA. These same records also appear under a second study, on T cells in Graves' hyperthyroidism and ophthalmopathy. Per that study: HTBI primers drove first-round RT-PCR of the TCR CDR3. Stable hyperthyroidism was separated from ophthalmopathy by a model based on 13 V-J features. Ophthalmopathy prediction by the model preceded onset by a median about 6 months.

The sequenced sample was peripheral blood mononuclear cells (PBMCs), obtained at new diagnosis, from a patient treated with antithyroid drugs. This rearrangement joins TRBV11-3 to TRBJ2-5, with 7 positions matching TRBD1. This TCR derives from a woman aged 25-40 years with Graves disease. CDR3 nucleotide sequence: TGTGCCAGCAGCTCCTCCAGGGACAGAAAAGAGACCCAGTACTTC. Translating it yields CASSSSRDRKETQYF.